This T cell receptor beta chain was recovered during a study of graft-versus-host responses after intestinal transplantation. Method: immunoSEQ multiplex PCR; TCRdb's copy keeps in-frame clones and lacks some. This sample has around 100,000 clones; roughly 89% occur once, and the top ten carry about 0.18%. CDR1 and CDR2 (germline): SQVTM, ANQGSEA. The CDR3 is 13 amino acids. Deletions cut 8 bases from V and 4 bases from J, with 17 bases between. Remarks on this clone: Its target is unknown.

The sample in question was unstimulated CD4+ T cells sorted from spleen or lymph node cells, obtained before transplant. This chain connects TRBV29-1 to TRBJ2-5; D might be TRBD1 (6 bases). The source is a human donor who was the organ donor for an intestinal transplant. The CDR3 sequence: CSFLNRAGETQYF. The DNA for the CDR3 is TGCAGCTTCCTGAACAGGGCTGGAGAGACCCAGTACTTC.